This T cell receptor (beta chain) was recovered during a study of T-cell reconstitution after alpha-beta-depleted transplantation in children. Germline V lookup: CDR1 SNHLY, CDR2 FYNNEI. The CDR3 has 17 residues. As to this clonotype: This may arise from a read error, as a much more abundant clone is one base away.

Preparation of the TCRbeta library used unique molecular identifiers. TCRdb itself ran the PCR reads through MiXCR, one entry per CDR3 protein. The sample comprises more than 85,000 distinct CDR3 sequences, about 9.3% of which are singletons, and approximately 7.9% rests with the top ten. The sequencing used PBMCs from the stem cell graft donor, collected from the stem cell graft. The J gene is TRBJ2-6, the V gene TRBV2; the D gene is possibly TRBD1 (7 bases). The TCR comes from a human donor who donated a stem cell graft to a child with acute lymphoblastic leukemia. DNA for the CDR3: TGTGCCAGCAGGACGACAGGGACTCGGGCTGGGGCCAACGGCCTGACTTTC. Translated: CASRTTGTRAGANGLTF. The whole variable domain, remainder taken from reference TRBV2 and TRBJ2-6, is EPEVTQTPSHQVTQMGQEVILRCVPISNHLYFYWYRQILGQKVEFLVSFYNNEISEKSEIFDDQFSVERPDGSNFTLKIRSTKLEDSAMYFCASRTTGTRAGANGLTFGAGSRLTVL.